The next 6 T cell receptor beta chains were all read from a single sample in a study. TCRdb itself ran the RT-PCR reads through MiXCR, one entry per CDR3 protein. The table includes about 680,000 distinct CDR3 sequences, 12% to 15% detected once. Sequencing was carried out using memory CD4+ T cells from blood. Receptors were obtained from a female donor in good health, serving as a healthy control.

This clonotype was counted between two and nine times. The rearrangement links TRBV16 to TRBJ1-1, with 8 positions matching TRBD1. This CDR3 is 16 amino acids long. V lost 4 bases, J lost 8 bases, and 15 bases stayed unmatched. In germline, CDR1 is KGHSY, CDR2 FQNENV. The CDR3 is CASSRVRTGPTKEAFF. Written as DNA, the CDR3 is TGTGCCAGCAGCCGAGTAAGGACAGGGCCAACGAAGGAAGCTTTCTTT.

The V and J genes are TRBV20-1 and TRBJ2-5; possibly TRBD2 for D (6 bases). Germline-derived CDR1 and CDR2 are DFQATT and SNEGSKA (reference sequence). V lost 0 bases, J lost 7 bases, and 9 bases lay in between. This CDR3 contains 12 residues. CDR3 loop: CSARDGGLTQYF. The CDR3 coding sequence is TGCAGTGCTAGAGATGGGGGGTTGACCCAGTACTTC.

The sample holds many counts of this clonotype. The chain couples TRBV12-3 or TRBV12-4 to TRBJ2-2; 7 bases are shared with TRBD2. The CDR3 length is 16 residues. V lost 1 base to trimming and J lost 4 bases; unmatched junction nucleotides: 6. The CDR3 coding sequence is TGTGCCAGCAGTTTAGGCGGGAGAGGTAGCACCGGGGAGCTGTTTTTT. Its translation: CASSLGGRGSTGELFF.

This chain uses TRBV19 with TRBJ1-1, with D maybe TRBD1 (5 bases). Trimming pared 5 bases from V and 6 bases from J, leaving 22 bases between. The CDR3 loop spans 16 amino acids. Germline assignment: CDR1 LNHDA and CDR2 SQIVND (reference sequence). For the CDR3, the DNA is TGTGCCAGTAGTCCCCTTGTTGGGGCATCAGGCGCTGAAGCTTTCTTT. This gives the protein CASSPLVGASGAEAFF.

Ten or more counts support this clonotype. The chain recombines TRBV20-1 with TRBJ1-2; maybe TRBD1 (5 bases). Germline V gene sequence: CDR1 DFQATT, CDR2 SNEGSKA (reference sequence). V lost 1 base to trimming and J lost 5 bases, with 14 bases between them. The CDR3 contains 14 residues. The DNA for the CDR3 is TGCAGTGCTAGAGGCGTGACAGACTATTATGGCTACACCTTC. It yields the protein CSARGVTDYYGYTF.

In this sample, this clonotype turned up many times. The V call is TRBV18, the J call TRBJ2-6; a weak D match, TRBD2 (5 bases). Trimming left V 2 bases short and J 4 bases short, with 15 bases between. Germline values: CDR1 KGHSH, CDR2 LQKENI. The CDR3 is 17 amino acids. In DNA form, the CDR3 reads TGTGCCAGCTCACCAATCCGAGGGTTTGGAGGGGCCAACGTCCTGACTTTC. Its protein is CASSPIRGFGGANVLTF. The whole variable domain, remainder taken from reference TRBV18 and TRBJ2-6, is NAGVMQNPRHLVRRRGQEARLRCSPMKGHSHVYWYRQLPEEGLKFMVYLQKENIIDESGMPKERFSAEFPKEGPSILRIQQVVRGDSAAYFCASSPIRGFGGANVLTFGAGSRLTVL.